This T cell receptor (beta chain) was identified in a study of radiotherapy plus CTLA-4 blockade in lung cancer. Study-wide context: There were objective responses in 18% of patients, and more than 30% had disease control.

Details on this clone: What it recognizes is unknown.

Study-wide results and caveats: Clones of tumor-derived TCRs expanded in blood after radiotherapy plus ipilimumab. Reported findings show early blood T cell clone dynamics, with interferon-beta, best predicted response.

Treatment of patients with chemo-refractory metastatic non-small-cell lung cancer consisted of focal radiation plus CTLA-4 blockade with ipilimumab. CDR3 length: 12 residues. In germline, CDR1 is SGHNT, CDR2 YENEEA. V was shortened by 5 bases and J by 8 bases, with 12 bases between the two germline ends. Profiled with immunoSEQ multiplex PCR; TCRdb holds only in-frame clones, not every one. This table has 55,000 to 80,000 clones, 70% to 80% appearing once. This receptor was identified in a human donor with non-small cell lung cancer who had a complete response to radiotherapy plus ipilimumab. The chain couples TRBV11-3 to TRBJ1-2; perhaps TRBD1 as D (5 bases). The sample consisted of peripheral blood, taken from a patient treated with radiotherapy plus ipilimumab. CDR3 region: CASSPPGDGYTF. The CDR3 coding sequence is TGTGCCAGCAGCCCCCCGGGGGACGGCTACACCTTC. The full variable domain, rest sourced from reference TRBV11-3 and TRBJ1-2, is EAGVVQSPRYKIIEKKQPVAFWCNPISGHNTLYWYLQNLGQGPELLIRYENEEAVDDSQLPKDRFSAERLKGVDSTLKIQPAELGDSAVYLCASSPPGDGYTFGSGTRLTVV.